These 12 T cell receptor beta chains share one sample of origin, sequenced in a study of OX40 agonist ivuxolimab in advanced cancers. Libraries were prepared by immunoSEQ multiplex PCR; TCRdb keeps only in-frame clonotypes and omits some of them. The repertoire has tens of thousands of clones, more than 75% of them found once; the top ten carry less than 0.55%. The material was CD4+ or CD8+ T cells sorted from blood, obtained in a trial of the OX40 agonist ivuxolimab. The origin of the receptors is an adult with an advanced solid tumor such as melanoma, head and neck, liver or kidney cancer.

The chain recombines TRBV7-8 with TRBJ2-7, with 7 nucleotides matching TRBD1. V was pared by 5 bases and J by 5 bases, with 3 bases of the junction left unmatched. Germline V CDR1 and CDR2: SGHVS, FQNEAQ. This CDR3 comprises 12 residues. CDR3 in amino acids: CASSPQGNEQYF. CDR3 bases: TGTGCCAGCAGCCCACAGGGGAACGAGCAGTACTTC.

The chain recombines TRBV4-2 with TRBJ2-7; 7 bases align to TRBD2. Germline-derived CDR1 and CDR2 are LGHNA and YNFKEQ. The V segment lost 1 base and the J segment 3 bases; nucleotides outside the gene matches: 6. This CDR3 comprises 15 residues. In DNA, the CDR3 is TGTGCCAGCAGCCAAGCTCTAGCGGACCTCTACGAGCAGTACTTC. Amino acids: CASSQALADLYEQYF.

The V call is TRBV7-9, the J call TRBJ1-2, with D hard to call. V lost 3 bases, J lost 13 bases, and 15 bases lay in between. Germline V gene data show CDR1 as SEHNR and CDR2 as FQNEAQ (reference sequence). CDR3 length: 12 amino acids. The CDR3 DNA is TGTGCCAGCAGCTTGGCCTCGGGTGAGGGCACCTTC. Its translation is CASSLASGEGTF.

This clone is a singleton in its sample. The rearrangement joins TRBV30 to TRBJ1-2; D perhaps matches TRBD1 (5 bases). This CDR3 is 11 amino acids long. Trimming removed 2 bases at V and 7 bases at J, with 8 bases between. The germline V gene encodes CDR1 GTSNPN and CDR2 SVGIG (reference sequence). For the CDR3, the DNA is TGTGCCTGGAGTTTGGGGGGTGGCTACACCTTC. Residues: CAWSLGGGYTF.

This chain uses TRBV10-2 with TRBJ2-1; 13 bases match TRBD2. In germline, CDR1 is WSHSY, CDR2 SAAADI. This CDR3 comprises 15 residues. Trimming at V came to 6 bases and at J to 6 bases, leaving 5 bases not matched to a gene. The CDR3: CASSALAGGINEQFF. The CDR3 DNA reads TGCGCCAGCAGCGCACTAGCGGGAGGGATCAATGAGCAGTTCTTC.

This clone appeared a single time. This chain uses TRBV6-6 with TRBJ1-2; no definite D call. CDR3 length: 13 residues. Germline loops: CDR1 MNHNY, CDR2 SVGAGI (reference sequence). V lost 4 bases and J 4 bases, leaving 10 bases between the germline ends. In nucleotides, the CDR3 is TGTGCCAGCAGTTTAACTCATTCCTATGGCTACACCTTC. Its translation: CASSLTHSYGYTF.

The chain joins TRBV11-2 to TRBJ2-1; 7 positions match TRBD2. The CDR3 has 13 amino acids. Germline values: CDR1 SGHAT, CDR2 FQNNGV. J gave up 10 bases and V 5 bases, and 8 bases lay outside the gene matches. The CDR3, as DNA: TGTGCCAGCAGCGCCTTAGGGAGGGGCGAGCAGTTCTTC. This translates into CASSALGRGEQFF. Full variable domain (remainder filled in from reference TRBV11-2 and TRBJ2-1): EAGVAQSPRYKIIEKRQSVAFWCNPISGHATLYWYQQILGQGPKLLIQFQNNGVVDDSQLPKDRFSAERLKGVDSTLKIQPAKLEDSAVYLCASSALGRGEQFFGPGTRLTVL.

This chain uses TRBV11-3 with TRBJ2-3, with 7 bases fitting TRBD2. CDR1 is SGHNT and CDR2 is YENEEA in the germline V gene. There are 16 residues in the CDR3. After removal of 1 base from V and 0 bases from J, the junction contained 4 bases not matched to a gene. The chain's CDR3 is CASSLGGGRSTDTQYF. CDR3 nucleotides: TGTGCCAGCAGCTTAGGGGGGGGACGGAGCACAGATACGCAGTATTTT.

This clone was picked up a small number of times. The V call is TRBV11-2, the J call TRBJ2-1; D is possibly TRBD1 (5 bases). The V end lost 0 bases, the J end lost 5 bases, and 8 bases lay between the germline ends. Per the germline V gene, CDR1 is SGHAT and CDR2 is FQNNGV. The CDR3 is made up of 14 amino acids. DNA of the CDR3: TGTGCCAGCAGCTTAGAGAGGACAAACAATGAGCAGTTCTTC. Translated, it gives CASSLERTNNEQFF.

The chain links TRBV25-1 to TRBJ1-6; D gene uncertain. The CDR3 contains 15 residues. In germline, CDR1 is MGHDK, CDR2 SYGVNS. V was trimmed by 6 bases and J by 3 bases, leaving 12 bases between them. Here the CDR3 reads CASRGKGSYNSPLHF. The CDR3, as DNA: TGTGCCAGCAGGGGAAAAGGCAGCTATAATTCACCCCTCCACTTT.

This chain joins TRBV19 and TRBJ1-6; D not resolved. Germline loops: CDR1 LNHDA, CDR2 SQIVND (reference sequence). Trimming cost V 6 bases and J 0 bases, with 12 bases left between them. The CDR3 has 16 amino acids. The CDR3 is CASRAQQTSYNSPLHF. The CDR3 DNA sequence: TGTGCCAGTAGAGCCCAGCAGACCTCCTATAATTCACCCCTCCACTTT.

V is TRBV19 and J is TRBJ1-5; 8 bases match TRBD1. Germline-derived CDR1 and CDR2 are LNHDA and SQIVND (reference sequence). The CDR3 spans 15 residues. V was clipped by 7 bases and J by 4 bases; unmatched bases: 9. This chain's CDR3 is CASNSETGENQPQHF. The CDR3, as DNA: TGTGCCAGTAACTCCGAGACAGGGGAGAATCAGCCCCAGCATTTT.